This record looks at one T cell receptor beta chain sequence and its context. Clones were sequenced by immunoSEQ multiplex PCR, and TCRdb holds only the in-frame ones, with some missing. The profile shows some 760,000 clones, 75% to 90% of them singletons. The CDR3 loop spans 15 amino acids. The V gene's germline CDR1 is MNHEY and CDR2 SVGAGI. The V segment lost 5 bases and the J segment 6 bases; nucleotides outside the gene matches: 8. This sample is part of a study of shared T cell receptors in the human thymus. A further study also used this sample, focusing on human thymus T cells.

What was sequenced was thymocytes. The receptor was derived from a girl under three years old with a congenital heart defect. V gene TRBV6-5 combines with J gene TRBJ1-2; 11 bases match TRBD1. CDR3 coding DNA: TGTGCCAGCAGTCCAACCGGACAGGGGGCTGATGGCTACACCTTC. This sequence encodes CASSPTGQGADGYTF.